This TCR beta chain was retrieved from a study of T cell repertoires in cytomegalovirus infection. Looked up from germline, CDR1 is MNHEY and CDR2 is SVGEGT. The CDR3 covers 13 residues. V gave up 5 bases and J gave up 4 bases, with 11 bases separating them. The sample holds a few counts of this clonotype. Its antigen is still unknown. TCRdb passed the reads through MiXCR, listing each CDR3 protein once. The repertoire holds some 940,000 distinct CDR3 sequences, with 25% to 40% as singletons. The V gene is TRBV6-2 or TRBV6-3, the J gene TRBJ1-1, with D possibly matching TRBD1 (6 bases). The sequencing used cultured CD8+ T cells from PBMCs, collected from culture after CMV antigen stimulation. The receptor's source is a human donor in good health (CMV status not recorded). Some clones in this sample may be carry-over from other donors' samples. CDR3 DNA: TGTGCCAGCAGTCGGACAGTAGGCACTGAAGCTTTCTTT. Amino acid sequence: CASSRTVGTEAFF.